This is a list of T cell receptor beta chains from one sample in a study of blood T cell repertoires in COVID-19. The method was immunoSEQ multiplex PCR; TCRdb's version includes in-frame clones alone and lacks a portion of them. The table lists under 200,000 clones, around four fifths of them singletons. Material: PBMCs or T cells enriched from blood (not recorded which). The receptors shown here come from a woman aged 50 to 60 who had recovered from COVID-19. CDR3s include the opening cysteine and the closing phenylalanine or tryptophan. A D gene is named only where the DNA matches it firmly. Clone size, where shown, is once, few, many, or a class for clones that have expanded.

NA TRBJ1-5 NA TRBV12-3/TRBV12-4 TGTGCCAGCAGGACAGGAAATCAGCCCCAGCATTTT CASRTGNQPQHF
NA TRBJ1-1 NA TRBV20-1 TGCAGTGCCCGAACGAACAGGGAAGCTTTCTTT CSARTNREAFF
TRBD1 TRBJ2-3 NA TRBV19 TGTGCCACCAGGGGGAAGGGCACAGATACGCAGTATTTT CATRGKGTDTQYF
TRBD1 TRBJ1-5 NA TRBV27 TGTGCCAGCAGTACTGGACAGGGGGCGACGGGACAGCCCCAGCATTTT CASSTGQGATGQPQHF
TRBD1 TRBJ2-7 once TRBV5-1 TGCGCCAGCAGCTTACAGGGGGATATAGGAGAGCAGTACTTC CASSLQGDIGEQYF
TRBD1 TRBJ1-5 few TRBV28 TGTGCCAGCAACCCAGACAGGGCTTATCTCCAGCCCCAGCATTTT CASNPDRAYLQPQHF
NA TRBJ2-3 NA TRBV7-3 TGTGCCAGCAGCTTAGAAATGTGGGGGCGGGCAGATACGCAGTATTTT CASSLEMWGRADTQYF
NA TRBJ2-6 few TRBV7-9 TGTGCCAGCGTCAGAGGCTCTGGGGCCAACGTCCTGACTTTC CASVRGSGANVLTF
TRBD2 TRBJ2-3 NA TRBV24-1 TGTGCCACCAGTGATTGGGATTCAACGACTAGCGGGACAGCAGATACGCAGTATTTT CATSDWDSTTSGTADTQYF
TRBD1 TRBJ2-7 NA TRBV4-2 TGTGCCAGCAGCCAAGGGACAGGTCAGATTTACGAGCAGTACTTC CASSQGTGQIYEQYF
NA TRBJ2-1 NA TRBV5-1 TGCGCCAGCAGCTTGGAGGGCGGGACTCCCGGTGAGCAGTTCTTC CASSLEGGTPGEQFF
TRBD1 TRBJ2-3 few TRBV11-2 TGTGCCAGCAGCTTAGTCGGGACAGAGGCCCCCGGGGATACGCAGTATTTT CASSLVGTEAPGDTQYF
NA TRBJ1-3 NA TRBV7-9 TGTGCCAGCAGCGCCTGGAGTGGGTCCGCTGGAAACACCATATATTTT CASSAWSGSAGNTIYF
NA TRBJ2-1 NA TRBV24-1 TGTGCCACCAGTGACTCCAACCCGGGGAGGGGGGCTTACAATGAGCAGTTCTTC CATSDSNPGRGAYNEQFF
TRBD1 TRBJ1-2 NA TRBV6-1 TGTGCCAGCAGTGATGGCTTACAGGGGAGCACCTTC CASSDGLQGSTF
TRBD1 TRBJ2-3 NA TRBV5-1 TGCGCCAGCAAAGAGGGGTATGGGACAGCAGGATTAGATACGCAGTATTTT CASKEGYGTAGLDTQYF
TRBD1 TRBJ1-5 NA TRBV27 TGTGCCAGCAGTTTAGTAGGGACAGGGGGTCAGCCCCAGCATTTT CASSLVGTGGQPQHF
TRBD2 TRBJ2-1 NA TRBV19 TGTGCCACCCGACCCCTAGCGGTTAACAATGAGCAGTTCTTC CATRPLAVNNEQFF
NA TRBJ2-4 NA TRBV7-9 TGTGCCAGCAGCTTAGGGGCCGAGAGCGCCAAAAACATTCAGTACTTC CASSLGAESAKNIQYF
NA TRBJ1-1 NA TRBV3-1/TRBV3-2 TGTGCCAGCAGCCACGCCTTAGGGGGCACTGAAGCTTTCTTT CASSHALGGTEAFF
NA TRBJ1-1 NA TRBV19 TGTGCCAGTAGTATAGATCTTTCCGGGAGGACTGAAGCTTTCTTT CASSIDLSGRTEAFF
NA TRBJ2-7 NA TRBV7-2 TGTGCCAGCAGCTTCTTAGCAGCCTACGAGCAGTACTTC CASSFLAAYEQYF
NA TRBJ1-3 once TRBV28 TGTGCCAGCAGCCGTCTGGGAAACACCATATATTTT CASSRLGNTIYF
TRBD1 TRBJ2-7 NA TRBV6-5 TGTGCCAGCAGTTACGGGACAGGGGTGGAGCAGTACTTC CASSYGTGVEQYF
TRBD2 TRBJ2-7 NA TRBV20-1 TGCAGTGCAAGTAGCGGGATTTACGAGCAGTACTTC CSASSGIYEQYF
NA TRBJ1-2 NA TRBV13 TGTGCCAGCAGCTTGTATCAGGGGAACTATGGCTACACCTTC CASSLYQGNYGYTF
NA TRBJ2-1 NA TRBV24-1 TGTGCCGTACAAACCGGGACTCGGAACTACAATGAGCAGTTCTTC CAVQTGTRNYNEQFF
TRBD1 TRBJ1-5 NA TRBV6-5 TGTGCCAGCGGGGGACAGGGGCGCATGAATCAGCCCCAGCATTTT CASGGQGRMNQPQHF
NA TRBJ1-1 NA TRBV19 TGTGCCAGTAGACGGACGGGGGCTGAAGCTTTCTTT CASRRTGAEAFF
TRBD1 TRBJ1-1 once TRBV11-2 TGTGCCAGCAGCTCCTACAGGGGCACTGAAGCTTTCTTT CASSSYRGTEAFF
NA TRBJ2-7 NA TRBV21-1 TGTGCCAGCAGCAAAGTGAGTCAGGGGTTCTACGAGCAGTACTTC CASSKVSQGFYEQYF
TRBD1 TRBJ1-6 NA TRBV5-1 TGCGCCAGCAGCGAAGGGACAGGGGTTAATTCACCCCTCCACTTT CASSEGTGVNSPLHF
TRBD1 TRBJ1-2 NA TRBV12-3/TRBV12-4 TGTGCCAGCAGTTTAGGACAGGGGGATGGCTACACCTTC CASSLGQGDGYTF
TRBD1 TRBJ1-2 NA TRBV7-9 TGTGCCAGCAGCTTCTGGACAGGGGACGGCTACACCTTC CASSFWTGDGYTF
NA TRBJ1-1 NA TRBV28 TGTGCCACGACAGCCCGGCCCATGAACACTGAAGCTTTCTTT CATTARPMNTEAFF
NA TRBJ2-5 NA TRBV7-2 TGTGCCAGCAGCCACCCCAACGGGGAGACCCAGTACTTC CASSHPNGETQYF
TRBD1 TRBJ1-6 NA TRBV3-1/TRBV3-2 TGTGCCAGCAGCCACCTGACAGGGAACAATTCACCCCTCCACTTT CASSHLTGNNSPLHF
TRBD1 TRBJ2-3 NA TRBV6-4 TGTGCCAGCAGTGAACCGGGACAGGGGGTGGATACGCAGTATTTT CASSEPGQGVDTQYF
NA TRBJ1-2 NA TRBV24-1 TGTGCCTCTCACGCGGTGTACTATGGCTACACCTTC CASHAVYYGYTF
NA TRBJ1-1 NA TRBV29-1 TGCAGCGTTGGGGAACCGGGACACCTATTGAACACTGAAGCTTTCTTT CSVGEPGHLLNTEAFF
TRBD1 TRBJ1-1 NA TRBV4-3 TGCGCCAGCAGCCAAGATAGCCAGGGGGTCACTGAAGCTTTCTTT CASSQDSQGVTEAFF
TRBD2 TRBJ2-3 NA TRBV10-3 TGTGCCGCACTAGCGGGCGTCACAGATACGCAGTATTTT CAALAGVTDTQYF
TRBD1 TRBJ1-2 NA TRBV10-3 TGTGCCATCAGTGAGAGGGACAGCTATGGCTACACCTTC CAISERDSYGYTF
TRBD1 TRBJ2-5 NA TRBV18 TGTGCCAGCTCTGTCCCGGGACAGCAAGAGACCCAGTACTTC CASSVPGQQETQYF